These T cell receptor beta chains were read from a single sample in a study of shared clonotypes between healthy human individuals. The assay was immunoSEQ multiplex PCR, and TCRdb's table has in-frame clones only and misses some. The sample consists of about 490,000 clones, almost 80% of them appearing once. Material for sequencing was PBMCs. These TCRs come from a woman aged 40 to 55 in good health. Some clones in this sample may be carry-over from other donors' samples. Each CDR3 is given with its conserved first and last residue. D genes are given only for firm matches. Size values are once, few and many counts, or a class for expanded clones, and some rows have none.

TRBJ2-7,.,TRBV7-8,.,TGTGCCAGCAGCTTATTCGCCGGAGTTAAGAACTACGAGCAGTACTTC,CASSLFAGVKNYEQYF
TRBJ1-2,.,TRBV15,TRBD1,TGTGCCACCAGCAGAGCAGGGACAGGGGCAAGCTATGGCTACACCTTC,CATSRAGTGASYGYTF
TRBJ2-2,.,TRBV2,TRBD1,TGTGCCAGCAGGGCCGGGACAGGGAGGCCCGGGGAGCTGTTTTTT,CASRAGTGRPGELFF
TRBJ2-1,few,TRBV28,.,TGTGCCAGCAGTCCCAGCGGGTCTTTCAATGAGCAGTTCTTC,CASSPSGSFNEQFF
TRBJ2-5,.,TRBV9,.,TGTGCCAGCAGCCGGTTCGGTCCCCAAGAGACCCAGTACTTC,CASSRFGPQETQYF
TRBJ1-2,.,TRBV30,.,TGTGCCTGGAGGGACGGTTCTAACTATGGCTACACCTTC,CAWRDGSNYGYTF
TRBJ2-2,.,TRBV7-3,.,TGTGCCAGCAGCTTTCCAGGGACCGGGGAGCTGTTTTTT,CASSFPGTGELFF
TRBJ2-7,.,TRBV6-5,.,TGTGCCAGCAGTTATCTCGGGGCTCAGCAGTACTTC,CASSYLGAQQYF
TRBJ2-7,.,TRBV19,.,TGTGCCAGTAGTATCCGCGAGAACTACGAGCAGTACTTC,CASSIRENYEQYF
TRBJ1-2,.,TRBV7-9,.,TGTGCCAGCAGCCGGACCGACTACGACTATGGCTACACCTTC,CASSRTDYDYGYTF
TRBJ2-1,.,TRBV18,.,TGTGCCAGCTCACCATCGGGCCTAGGTCTCAATGAGCAGTTCTTC,CASSPSGLGLNEQFF
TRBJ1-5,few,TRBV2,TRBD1,TGTGCCAGCAGTTTGACAGGGCCACTCAATCAGCCCCAGCATTTT,CASSLTGPLNQPQHF
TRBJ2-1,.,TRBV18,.,TGTGCCAGCTCTCGAGGAGGCGAGCAGTTCTTC,CASSRGGEQFF
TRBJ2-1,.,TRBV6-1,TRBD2,TGTGCCAGCAGTCGACTAGCCAGCTCCTACAATGAGCAGTTCTTC,CASSRLASSYNEQFF
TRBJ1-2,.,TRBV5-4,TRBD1,TGTGCCAGCAGCTTGGGGGACAGGGATTATGGCTACACCTTC,CASSLGDRDYGYTF
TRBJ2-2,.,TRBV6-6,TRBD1,TGTGCCAGCAGTTCACGACAGGGGGGAATCGGGGAGCTGTTTTTT,CASSSRQGGIGELFF
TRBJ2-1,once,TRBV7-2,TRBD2,TGTGCCAGCAGCGGAAGCGGACTAGCGGGAGTGGGTGAGCAGTTCTTC,CASSGSGLAGVGEQFF
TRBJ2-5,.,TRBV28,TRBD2,TGTGCCAGCAGTCCACTAGCGGGAGACAACCTAGCGTACTTC,CASSPLAGDNLAYF
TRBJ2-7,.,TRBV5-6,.,TGTGCCAGCAGCTTGGGGGGAAGCTCCTACGAGCAGTACTTC,CASSLGGSSYEQYF
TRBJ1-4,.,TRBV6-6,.,TGTGCCAGCAGTTACGATTATGAAAAACTGTTTTTT,CASSYDYEKLFF
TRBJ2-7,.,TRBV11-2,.,TGTGCCAGCACGCTTAAACAGGGATTCAACGAGCAGTACTTC,CASTLKQGFNEQYF
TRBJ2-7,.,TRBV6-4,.,TGTGCCAGCACAGGGCAGCCAGTTCCGGGGGCGGGCGAGCAGTACTTC,CASTGQPVPGAGEQYF
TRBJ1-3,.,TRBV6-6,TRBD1,TGTGCCAGCAGGGTACAGGGGATCCGCTCTGGAAACACCATATATTTT,CASRVQGIRSGNTIYF
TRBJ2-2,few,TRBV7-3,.,TGTGCCAGCAGCTTAAATCCCCCAACCGGAGGGAGGTCGATTGGGACCGGGGAGCTGTTTTTT,CASSLNPPTGGRSIGTGELFF
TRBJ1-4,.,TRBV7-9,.,TGTGCCAGCAGCTTGAGGGGTGCAACTAATGAAAAACTGTTTTTT,CASSLRGATNEKLFF
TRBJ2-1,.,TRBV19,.,TGTGCCAGTACTCTAATAAGATACAATGAGCAGTTCTTC,CASTLIRYNEQFF
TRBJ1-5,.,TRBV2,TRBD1,TGTGCCAGCAGAGGGGACAGGTATAGCAATCAGCCCCAGCATTTT,CASRGDRYSNQPQHF